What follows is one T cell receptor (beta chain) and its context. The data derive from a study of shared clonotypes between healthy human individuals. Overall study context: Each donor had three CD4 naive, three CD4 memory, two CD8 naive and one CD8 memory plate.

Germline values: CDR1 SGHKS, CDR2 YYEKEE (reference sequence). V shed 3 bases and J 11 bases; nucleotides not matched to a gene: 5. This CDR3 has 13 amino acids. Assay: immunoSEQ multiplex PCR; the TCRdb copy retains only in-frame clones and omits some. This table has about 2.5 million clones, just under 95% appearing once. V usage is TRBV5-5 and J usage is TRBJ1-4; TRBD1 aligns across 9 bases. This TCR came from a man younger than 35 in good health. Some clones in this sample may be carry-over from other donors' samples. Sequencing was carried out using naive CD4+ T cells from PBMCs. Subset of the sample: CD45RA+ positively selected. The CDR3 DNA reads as TGTGCCAGCAGCTGGACAGGGGTTGGGAAACTGTTTTTT. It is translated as CASSWTGVGKLFF.